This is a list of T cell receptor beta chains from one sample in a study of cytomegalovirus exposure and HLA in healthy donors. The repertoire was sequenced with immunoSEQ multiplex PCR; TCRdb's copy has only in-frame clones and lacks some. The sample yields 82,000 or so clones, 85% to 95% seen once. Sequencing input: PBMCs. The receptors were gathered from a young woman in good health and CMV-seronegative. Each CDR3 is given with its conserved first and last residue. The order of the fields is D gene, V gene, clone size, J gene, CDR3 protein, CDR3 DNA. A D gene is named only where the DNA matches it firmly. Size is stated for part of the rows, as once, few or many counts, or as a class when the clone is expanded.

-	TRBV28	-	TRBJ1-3	CASSLPGSSGNTIYF	TGTGCCAGCAGTTTACCGGGGAGCTCTGGAAACACCATATATTTT
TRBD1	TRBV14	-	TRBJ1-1	CASSRGQLIRLTEAFF	TGTGCCAGCAGCCGGGGACAGCTGATAAGACTCACTGAAGCTTTCTTT
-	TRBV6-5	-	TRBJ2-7	CASRGRSGEQYF	TGTGCCAGCAGGGGGCGGTCTGGGGAGCAGTACTTC
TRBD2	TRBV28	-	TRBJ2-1	CASSSAGVLKYNEQFF	TGTGCCAGCAGTTCCGCGGGGGTCCTAAAATACAATGAGCAGTTCTTC
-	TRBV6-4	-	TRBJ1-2	CASSDHRQGYTF	TGTGCCAGCAGTGATCACCGACAGGGCTACACCTTC
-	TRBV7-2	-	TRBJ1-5	CASSVDGGNQPQHF	TGTGCCAGCAGCGTAGACGGGGGCAATCAGCCCCAGCATTTT
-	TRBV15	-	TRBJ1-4	CATSREQELFF	TGTGCCACCAGCAGAGAACAAGAACTGTTTTTT
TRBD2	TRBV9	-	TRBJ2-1	CASSVGEAGGWNEQFF	TGTGCCAGCAGCGTAGGGGAAGCGGGGGGTTGGAATGAGCAGTTCTTC
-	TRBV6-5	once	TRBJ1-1	CASSYPGADTEAFF	TGTGCCAGCAGTTATCCAGGGGCGGACACTGAAGCTTTCTTT
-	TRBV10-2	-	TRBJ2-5	CASTRAKRVEETQYF	TGCGCCAGCACCCGGGCAAAGCGGGTGGAAGAGACCCAGTACTTC
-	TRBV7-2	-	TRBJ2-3	CASSTGQISTDTQYF	TGTGCCAGCAGCACTGGACAGATATCCACAGATACGCAGTATTTT
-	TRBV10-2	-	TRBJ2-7	CASSDPFRSPYEQYF	TGCGCCAGCAGTGATCCCTTCAGGTCGCCCTACGAGCAGTACTTC
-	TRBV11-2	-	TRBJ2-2	CASSLARNTGELFF	TGTGCCAGCAGCTTAGCCAGGAACACCGGGGAGCTGTTTTTT
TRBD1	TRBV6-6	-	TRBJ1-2	CASSYQSGGEGYTF	TGTGCCAGCAGCTACCAGTCAGGGGGTGAAGGCTACACCTTC
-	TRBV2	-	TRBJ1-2	CASSEALREQPFANYGYTF	TGTGCCAGCAGTGAAGCGCTTCGTGAACAGCCCTTTGCTAACTATGGCTACACCTTC
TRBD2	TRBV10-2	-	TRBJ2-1	CASSGTTSGGWHEQFF	TGCGCCAGCAGTGGTACGACTAGCGGGGGATGGCATGAGCAGTTCTTC
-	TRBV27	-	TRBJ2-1	CATEGGPLGNEQFF	TGTGCCACCGAGGGGGGGCCTCTGGGGAATGAGCAGTTCTTC
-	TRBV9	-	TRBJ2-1	CASSASGDHNEQFF	TGTGCCAGCAGCGCGTCGGGGGACCACAATGAGCAGTTCTTC
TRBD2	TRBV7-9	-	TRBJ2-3	CASSPTSGSTDTQYF	TGTGCCAGCAGCCCGACTAGCGGGAGCACAGATACGCAGTATTTT
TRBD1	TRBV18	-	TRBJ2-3	CASSNRDRVADTQYF	TGTGCCAGCTCAAACCGGGACAGGGTCGCAGATACGCAGTATTTT
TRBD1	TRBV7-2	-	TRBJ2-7	CASSHRDSRGYEQYF	TGTGCCAGCAGCCACCGGGACAGTCGGGGCTACGAGCAGTACTTC
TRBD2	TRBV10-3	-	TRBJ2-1	CAISGGEGNYNEQFF	TGTGCCATCAGCGGGGGGGAGGGGAACTACAATGAGCAGTTCTTC
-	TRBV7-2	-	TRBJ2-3	CASSPISSSGTDTQYF	TGTGCCAGCAGCCCCATAAGTAGTTCGGGCACAGATACGCAGTATTTT
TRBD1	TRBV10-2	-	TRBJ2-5	CASSVEGQGGEVRETQYF	TGCGCCAGCAGCGTGGAGGGACAGGGAGGGGAGGTGCGAGAGACCCAGTACTTC
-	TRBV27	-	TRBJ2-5	CASTPSPGETQYF	TGTGCCAGCACCCCGAGCCCTGGAGAGACCCAGTACTTC
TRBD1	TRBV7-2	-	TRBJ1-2	CASSPTGTGVGGYTF	TGTGCCAGCAGCCCGACCGGGACAGGGGTGGGTGGCTACACCTTC
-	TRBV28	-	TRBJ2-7	CASSLGTYEQYF	TGTGCCAGCAGTTTAGGGACATACGAGCAGTACTTC
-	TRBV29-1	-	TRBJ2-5	CSVGAGGGVETQYF	TGCAGCGTTGGGGCCGGCGGGGGCGTTGAGACCCAGTACTTC
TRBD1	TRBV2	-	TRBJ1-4	CASGQGAGKLFF	TGTGCCAGTGGACAGGGGGCTGGGAAACTGTTTTTT
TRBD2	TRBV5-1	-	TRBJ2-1	CASSFSSGRPLPYNEQFF	TGCGCCAGCAGCTTTAGTAGCGGGAGGCCCCTGCCCTACAATGAGCAGTTCTTC
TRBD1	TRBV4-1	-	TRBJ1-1	CASSQEGGMNTEAFF	TGCGCCAGCAGCCAAGAAGGGGGCATGAACACTGAAGCTTTCTTT
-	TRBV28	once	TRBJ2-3	CASSRLAVLTQYF	TGTGCCAGCAGTAGATTAGCAGTCCTTACGCAGTATTTT
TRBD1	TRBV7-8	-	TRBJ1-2	CASTPHRTGTSLGGYTF	TGTGCCAGCACCCCCCATAGGACAGGGACTTCCCTCGGTGGCTACACCTTC
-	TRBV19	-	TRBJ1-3	CASRLSYTGGRGNTIYF	TGTGCCAGTAGGCTATCCTATACAGGCGGTCGTGGAAACACCATATATTTT
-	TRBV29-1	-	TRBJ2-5	CSVEGWAGKSETQYF	TGCAGCGTTGAGGGGTGGGCCGGGAAATCAGAGACCCAGTACTTC
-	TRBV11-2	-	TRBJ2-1	CASSFHGGTGDEQFF	TGTGCCAGCAGCTTCCATGGCGGAACGGGGGATGAGCAGTTCTTC
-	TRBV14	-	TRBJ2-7	CASSQGDFREQYF	TGTGCCAGCAGCCAAGGGGACTTCCGCGAGCAGTACTTC
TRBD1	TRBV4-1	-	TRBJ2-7	CASSRLGQAHYEQYF	TGCGCCAGCAGCCGCTTAGGACAGGCGCACTACGAGCAGTACTTC
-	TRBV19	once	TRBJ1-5	CASSPSNQPQHF	TGTGCCAGTAGTCCGAGCAATCAGCCCCAGCATTTT
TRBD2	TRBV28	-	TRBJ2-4	CASSPGLAGVGKNIQYF	TGTGCCAGCAGCCCGGGACTAGCGGGAGTGGGCAAAAACATTCAGTACTTC
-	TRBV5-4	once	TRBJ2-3	CASSKVQATTLKNTQYF	TGTGCCAGCAGCAAGGTGCAGGCTACAACGTTAAAGAATACGCAGTATTTT
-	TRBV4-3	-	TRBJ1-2	CASSQEVDRRIYYGYTF	TGCGCCAGCAGCCAAGAAGTCGACAGAAGAATTTACTATGGCTACACCTTC
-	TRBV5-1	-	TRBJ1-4	CASRSLRDSNEKLFF	TGCGCCAGCCGTAGCTTAAGGGACTCTAATGAAAAACTGTTTTTT
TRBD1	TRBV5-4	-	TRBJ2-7	CASSRQGASYEQYF	TGTGCCAGCAGCCGGCAGGGGGCCTCCTACGAGCAGTACTTC
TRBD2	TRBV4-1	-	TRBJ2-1	CASSQKLAGPYNEQFF	TGCGCCAGCAGCCAAAAACTAGCGGGTCCCTACAATGAGCAGTTCTTC
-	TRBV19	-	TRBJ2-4	CAGGTVKNIQYF	TGTGCCGGCGGGACAGTCAAAAACATTCAGTACTTC
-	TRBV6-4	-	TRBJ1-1	CASSSTGNTEAFF	TGTGCCAGCAGTTCGACAGGGAACACTGAAGCTTTCTTT
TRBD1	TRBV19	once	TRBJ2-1	CASSIVQGWARLDYNEQFF	TGTGCCAGTAGTATAGTACAGGGGTGGGCCCGTCTTGACTACAATGAGCAGTTCTTC
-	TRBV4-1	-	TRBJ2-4	CASSQGRATKNIQYF	TGCGCCAGCAGCCAAGGCAGGGCGACCAAAAACATTCAGTACTTC
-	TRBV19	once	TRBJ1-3	CASSQPPRGNTIYF	TGTGCCAGTAGCCAACCGCCCCGGGGAAACACCATATATTTT
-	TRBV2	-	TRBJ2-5	CASSEGSIQYF	TGTGCCAGCAGTGAAGGTAGCATCCAGTACTTC
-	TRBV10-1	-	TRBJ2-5	CASSPRSGWETQYF	TGCGCCAGCAGCCCCCGATCGGGTTGGGAGACCCAGTACTTC
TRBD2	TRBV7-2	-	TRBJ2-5	CASSSSGGFRKTQYF	TGTGCCAGCAGCTCTAGCGGGGGGTTCAGAAAGACCCAGTACTTC